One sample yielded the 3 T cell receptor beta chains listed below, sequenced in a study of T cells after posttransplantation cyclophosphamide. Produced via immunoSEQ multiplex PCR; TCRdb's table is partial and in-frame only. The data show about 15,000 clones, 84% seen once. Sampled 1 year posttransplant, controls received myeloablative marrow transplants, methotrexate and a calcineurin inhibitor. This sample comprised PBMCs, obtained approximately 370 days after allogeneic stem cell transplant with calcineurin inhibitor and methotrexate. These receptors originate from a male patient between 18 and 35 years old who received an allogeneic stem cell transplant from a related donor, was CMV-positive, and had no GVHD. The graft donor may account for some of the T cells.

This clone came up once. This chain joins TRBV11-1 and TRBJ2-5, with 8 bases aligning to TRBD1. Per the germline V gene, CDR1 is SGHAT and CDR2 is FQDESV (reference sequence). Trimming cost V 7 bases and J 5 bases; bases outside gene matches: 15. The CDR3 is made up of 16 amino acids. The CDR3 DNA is TGTGCCAGCACCTTGGGGGGCCAGGGGGCAGTGGAGACCCAGTACTTC. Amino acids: CASTLGGQGAVETQYF. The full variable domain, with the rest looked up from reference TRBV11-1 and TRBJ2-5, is EAEVAQSPRYKITEKSQAVAFWCDPISGHATLYWYRQILGQGPELLVQFQDESVVDDSQLPKDRFSAERLKGVDSTLKIQPAELGDSAMYLCASTLGGQGAVETQYFGPGTRLLVL.

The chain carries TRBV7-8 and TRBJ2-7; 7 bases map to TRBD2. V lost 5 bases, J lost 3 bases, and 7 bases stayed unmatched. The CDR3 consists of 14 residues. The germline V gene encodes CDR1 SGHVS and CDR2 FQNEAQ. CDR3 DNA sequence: TGTGCCAGCAGCGGGGGGACTATTATCTACGAGCAGTACTTC. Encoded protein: CASSGGTIIYEQYF.

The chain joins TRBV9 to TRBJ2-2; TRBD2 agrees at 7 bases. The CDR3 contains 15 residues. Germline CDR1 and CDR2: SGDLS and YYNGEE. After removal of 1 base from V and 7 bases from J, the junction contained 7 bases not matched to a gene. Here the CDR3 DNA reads TGTGCCAGCAGCGTACTGGGCGGGGGTGGCGGGGAGCTGTTTTTT. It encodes CASSVLGGGGGELFF.